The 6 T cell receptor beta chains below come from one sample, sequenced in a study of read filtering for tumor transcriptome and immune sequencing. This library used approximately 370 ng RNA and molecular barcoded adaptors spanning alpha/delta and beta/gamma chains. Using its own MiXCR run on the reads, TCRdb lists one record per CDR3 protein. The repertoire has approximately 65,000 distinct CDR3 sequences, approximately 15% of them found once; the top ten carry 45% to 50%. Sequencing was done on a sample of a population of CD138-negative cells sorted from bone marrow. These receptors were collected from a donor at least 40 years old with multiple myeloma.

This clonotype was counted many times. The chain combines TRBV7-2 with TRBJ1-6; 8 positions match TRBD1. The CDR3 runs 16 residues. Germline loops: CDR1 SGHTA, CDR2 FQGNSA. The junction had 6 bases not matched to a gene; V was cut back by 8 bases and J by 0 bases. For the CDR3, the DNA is TGTGCCAGCGGTAGACAGGGGAGCTCCTATAATTCACCCCTCCACTTT. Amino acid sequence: CASGRQGSSYNSPLHF.

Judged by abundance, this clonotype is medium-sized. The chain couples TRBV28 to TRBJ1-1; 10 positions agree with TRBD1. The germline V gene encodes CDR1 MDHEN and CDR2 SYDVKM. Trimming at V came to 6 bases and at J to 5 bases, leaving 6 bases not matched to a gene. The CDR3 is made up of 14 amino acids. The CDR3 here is CASRQTGGGTEAFF. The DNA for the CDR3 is TGTGCCAGCAGGCAGACAGGGGGCGGAACTGAAGCTTTCTTT.

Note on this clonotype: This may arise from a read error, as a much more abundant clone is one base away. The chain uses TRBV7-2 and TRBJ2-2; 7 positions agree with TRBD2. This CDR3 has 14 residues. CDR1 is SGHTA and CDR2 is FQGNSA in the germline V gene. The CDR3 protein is CASSFGRVGGELLF. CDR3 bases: TGTGCCAGCAGCTTTGGGAGGGTTGGCGGGGAGCTGCTTTTT. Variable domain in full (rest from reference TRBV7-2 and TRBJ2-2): GAGVSQSPSNKVTEKGKDVELRCDPISGHTALYWYRQSLGQGLEFLIYFQGNSAPDKSGLPSDRFSAERTGGSVSTLTIQRTQQEDSAVYLCASSFGRVGGELLFGEGSRLTVL.

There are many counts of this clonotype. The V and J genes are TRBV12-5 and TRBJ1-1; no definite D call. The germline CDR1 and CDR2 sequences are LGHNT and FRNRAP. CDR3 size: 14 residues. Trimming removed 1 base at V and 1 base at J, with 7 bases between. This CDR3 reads CASGLEGRNTEAFF. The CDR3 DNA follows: TGTGCTAGTGGTTTGGAAGGCAGGAACACTGAAGCTTTCTTT.

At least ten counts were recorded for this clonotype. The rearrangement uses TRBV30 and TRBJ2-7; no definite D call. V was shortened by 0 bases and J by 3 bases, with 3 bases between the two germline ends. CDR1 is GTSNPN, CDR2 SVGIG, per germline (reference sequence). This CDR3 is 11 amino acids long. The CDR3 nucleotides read TGTGCCTGGAGTGTACTCTACGAGCAGTACTTC. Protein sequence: CAWSVLYEQYF.

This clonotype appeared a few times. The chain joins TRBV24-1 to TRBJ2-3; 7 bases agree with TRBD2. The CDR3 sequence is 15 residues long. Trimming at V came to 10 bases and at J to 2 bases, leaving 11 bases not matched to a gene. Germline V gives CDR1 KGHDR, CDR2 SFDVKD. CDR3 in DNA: TGTGCCACGGGGGAGGGTTATTCAAACACAGATACGCAGTATTTT. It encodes CATGEGYSNTDTQYF.